Included here is one T cell receptor beta chain sequence, with context. The antigen is unknown. Only in-frame clones appear in the TCRdb table, and some are missing; sequencing was by immunoSEQ multiplex PCR. The sample consists of roughly 9,000 clones, 60% to 80% of them appearing once. The sample comes from a study of neoadjuvant nivolumab and ipilimumab in lung cancer. The CDR3 has 15 residues. Germline lookup yields CDR1 SGHDN and CDR2 FVKESK. V was clipped by 4 bases and J by 5 bases; unmatched bases: 9. Points from the study as a whole: TCR richness and clonality were higher in tumors than adjacent uninvolved lung. TCR clonality did not significantly correlate with pathologic tumor regression. Only two of four nivolumab-treated tumors gained richness and clonality by surgery.

The source was tumor tissue, collected after neoadjuvant nivolumab, alone or with ipilimumab, at or shortly before surgery. The chain couples TRBV14 to TRBJ1-2, with 8 positions matching TRBD1. The receptor was isolated from an adult with non-small cell lung cancer. CDR3: CASSPLQGGGYGYTF. CDR3 DNA: TGTGCCAGCAGCCCCCTACAGGGGGGGGGTTATGGCTACACCTTC.